A selection of T cell receptor beta chains follows, all from one sample in a study of CD8+ T cells in alopecia areata. The assay was immunoSEQ multiplex PCR, and TCRdb's table has in-frame clones only and misses some. The sample has tens of thousands of clones, roughly 40% seen once. The sequenced sample consisted of NKG2D-low CD8+ T cells sorted from blood. The receptors stem from a human donor with alopecia areata. Both conserved end residues are part of each CDR3. Fields, in order: D gene, clone size, J gene, V gene, CDR3 DNA, CDR3 protein. D genes are given only for firm matches. The size entry is marked missing in some rows and otherwise reads once, few, many or a size class.

- once TRBJ2-3 TRBV9 TGTGCCAGCAGCGAAAGCGGACGCACAGATACGCAGTATTTT CASSESGRTDTQYF
TRBD2 few TRBJ2-7 TRBV4-3 TGCGCCAGCAGCCAAGGATTGACTAGCGGTTTCGAGCAGTACTTC CASSQGLTSGFEQYF
- few TRBJ2-5 TRBV29-1 TGCAGCGTGCTTACAGGGTATAGAGAGACCCAGTACTTC CSVLTGYRETQYF
- - TRBJ2-7 TRBV5-6 TGTGCCAGCAGCCGCCAAACCGGTGGGTACGAGCAGTACTTC CASSRQTGGYEQYF
- - TRBJ2-7 TRBV4-1 TGCGCCAGCAGCCAAGATGGCCTACTCTACGAGCAGTACTTC CASSQDGLLYEQYF
- - TRBJ2-7 TRBV12-5 TGTGCTAGTGGTTTAGGGCGCGAGCAGTACTTC CASGLGREQYF
- - TRBJ2-7 TRBV5-6 TGTGCCAGCAGTTACGGGGATAATGAGCAGTACTTC CASSYGDNEQYF
- few TRBJ1-1 TRBV19 TGTGCCAGTACTCTCCCGTATAACACTGAAGCTTTCTTT CASTLPYNTEAFF
- - TRBJ1-1 TRBV27 TGTGCCAGCAGTTATGGCAGGGTTGGCACTGAAGCTTTCTTT CASSYGRVGTEAFF
TRBD2 - TRBJ2-3 TRBV27 TGTGCCAGCAGTATCGGGACTAGCTCAAGCACAGATACGCAGTATTTT CASSIGTSSSTDTQYF